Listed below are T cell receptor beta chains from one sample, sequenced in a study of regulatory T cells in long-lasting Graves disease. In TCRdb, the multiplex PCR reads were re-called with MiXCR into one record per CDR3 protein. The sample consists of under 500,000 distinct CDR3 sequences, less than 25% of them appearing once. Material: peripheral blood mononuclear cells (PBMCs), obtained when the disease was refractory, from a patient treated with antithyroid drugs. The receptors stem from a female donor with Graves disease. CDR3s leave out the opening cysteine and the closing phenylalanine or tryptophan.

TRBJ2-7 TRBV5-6 ASAGESDDEQY
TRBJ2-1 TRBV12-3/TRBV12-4 ASCFLAGASHNEQF
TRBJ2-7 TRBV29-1 SVEALGPMNYYEQY
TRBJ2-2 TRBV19 ASTQPGGGITGELF
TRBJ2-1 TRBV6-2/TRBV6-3 ASRLAGLARNEQF
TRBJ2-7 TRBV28 ASSRQVDGDRYEQY
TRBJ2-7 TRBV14 ASSRLPGQGASEQY
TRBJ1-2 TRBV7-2 ASSPREGYGYT
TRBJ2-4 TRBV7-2 ASTAGGGGKNIQY
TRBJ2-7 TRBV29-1 SVWVSYEQY
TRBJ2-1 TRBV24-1 ATSDRTSGSGYNEQF
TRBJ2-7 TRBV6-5 ASSYFGTSASYEQY
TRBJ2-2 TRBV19 ASSHRVTGELF
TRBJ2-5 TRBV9 ASSVELAGEAPRETQY
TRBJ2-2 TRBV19 ASSMYTGELF
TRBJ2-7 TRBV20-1 SARPQPGAYEQY
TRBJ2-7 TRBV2 ASSARLDWEQY
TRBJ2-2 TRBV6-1 ASSLGGGPSGELF
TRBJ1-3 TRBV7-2 ASSPTNSGNTIY
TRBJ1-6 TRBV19 ASSTRGGKDSPLH
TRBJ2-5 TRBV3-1 ASSQGLAQDQETQY
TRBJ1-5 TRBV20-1 SASTVPASNQPQH
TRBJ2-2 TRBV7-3 ASSPFSFTGELF
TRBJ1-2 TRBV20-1 SATADGRGYGYT
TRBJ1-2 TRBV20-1 SPARGPYGYT
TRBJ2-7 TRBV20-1 SARTSDSYEQY
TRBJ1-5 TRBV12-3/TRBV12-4 ASALGGLGQPQH